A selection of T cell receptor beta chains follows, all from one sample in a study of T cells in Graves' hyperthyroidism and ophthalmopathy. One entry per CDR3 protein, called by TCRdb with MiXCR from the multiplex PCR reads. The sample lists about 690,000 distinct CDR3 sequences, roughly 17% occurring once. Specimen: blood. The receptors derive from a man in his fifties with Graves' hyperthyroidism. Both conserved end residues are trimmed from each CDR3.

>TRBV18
ASSPNSEQF
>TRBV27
ASSLSDSPWYEQY
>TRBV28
ASSSAGTARETQY
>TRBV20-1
SAPIAGVTYNEQF
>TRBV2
ASGGGTTSYNEQF
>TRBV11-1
ASSQGTGGNTGELF
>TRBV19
ASNLGQGPSSYGYT
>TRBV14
ASSERGTRGETQY
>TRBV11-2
ASSLVSGQNIQY
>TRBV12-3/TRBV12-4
ASSYVQGDYEKLF
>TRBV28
ASSFQGSREQF
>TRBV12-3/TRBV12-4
ASSFRKDETQY
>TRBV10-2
ASSEYRDNSPLH
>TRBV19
ASSIRESNTEAF
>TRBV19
ASSADSTYNEQF
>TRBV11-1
ASSSTSGIQETQY
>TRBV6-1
ASRSLAGVVNEQF
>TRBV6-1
ASSPWEIGGEQF
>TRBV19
ASSRGELPDTQY
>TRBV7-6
ASSHSLQETQY
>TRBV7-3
ASSPGLASYAQY
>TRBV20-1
SVRTAERSYEQY
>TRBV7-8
ASSLWTGIDALSVNTEAF
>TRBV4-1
ASSQIAGTGREKLF
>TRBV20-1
SARLAGSYEQY
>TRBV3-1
ASSQGRTSYDEQY
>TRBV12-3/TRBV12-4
ASSLGQAGGADEQY
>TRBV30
AWSAGTSGRITDTQY
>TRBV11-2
ASSLGQLNYNEQF
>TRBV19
ASSWTGTALSYNEQF
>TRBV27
ASSLQGIETQY
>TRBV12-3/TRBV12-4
ASSLGFNTGELF
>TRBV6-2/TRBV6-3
ATVREPSTDTQY
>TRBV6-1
ASNERGPNEKLF
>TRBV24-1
ATSETGTGETQY
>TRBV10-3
AISGLAGGLSYEQY
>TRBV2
ASGGGTSVYNEQF
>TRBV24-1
ATSDSMGHQETQY
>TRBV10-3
AISDRGKANEKLF
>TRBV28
ASTLLGTGPSYEQY
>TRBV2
ASSEVVKPSYEQY
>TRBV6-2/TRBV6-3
ASSVPATNEKLF
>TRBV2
ASSETGDEKLF
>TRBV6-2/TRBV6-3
ASSYSEGLYEQY
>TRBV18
ASSLINEQF
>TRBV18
ASSPSVAGGSNEQF
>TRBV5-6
ASSPDLTADTQY
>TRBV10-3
AISAAAQSSYEQY
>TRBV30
AWSVGGAAYGYT